The 23 T cell receptor beta chains given below trace back to one sample, sequenced in a study of blood T cell repertoires in COVID-19. Data came from immunoSEQ multiplex PCR; TCRdb stores just in-frame clones and leaves some out. This table holds 220,000 or so clones, around 80% found once. The sequencing sample was made of peripheral blood. The source of these receptors is a woman in her 70s with acute or convalescent COVID-19.

This clone came up once. The chain is built from TRBV15 and TRBJ2-7, with 11 bases fitting TRBD1. Looked up from germline, CDR1 is LNHNV and CDR2 is YYDKDF (reference sequence). The junction had 5 bases not matched to a gene; V was cut back by 2 bases and J by 5 bases. The CDR3 has 15 residues. CDR3 in amino acids: CATSRFGTGGHEQYF. CDR3 nucleotides: TGTGCCACCAGCAGATTCGGGACAGGGGGACACGAGCAGTACTTC.

J is TRBJ1-1 and V is TRBV5-5; D may be TRBD1 (5 bases). The CDR3 consists of 13 residues. With 4 bases removed from V and 3 bases from J, the gap between germline ends came to 10 bases. Germline V CDR1 and CDR2: SGHKS, YYEKEE (reference sequence). As DNA, the CDR3 is TGTGCCAGCAGCGTGGCAGGGTACACTGAAGCTTTCTTT. Its translation is CASSVAGYTEAFF.

The chain has TRBV12-3 or TRBV12-4 and TRBJ2-1; possible D gene TRBD1, 5 bases. V gave up 5 bases and J gave up 5 bases, with 10 bases separating them. The CDR3 has 13 amino acids. The CDR3 is CASSADSDNEQFF. CDR3 sequence (DNA): TGTGCCAGCAGTGCAGACAGTGACAATGAGCAGTTCTTC.

This clone has only one observation. The chain has TRBV7-2 and TRBJ1-4; D unclear. The ends were cut back, 4 bases at V and 9 bases at J, with 15 bases in the middle. The CDR3 runs 14 residues. The germline V gene has CDR1 SGHTA and CDR2 FQGNSA. For the CDR3, the DNA is TGTGCCAGCAGCTCGGGAGCGGGTGCAAAAAAACTGTTTTTT. This sequence encodes CASSSGAGAKKLFF.

Comment on this clone: One end of the junction does not line up with germline, which may come from a read error. The V call is TRBV7-7, the J call TRBJ2-1; a possible D gene is TRBD1 (5 bases). Germline CDR1 reads SSHAT; CDR2 reads FNYEAQ (reference sequence). CDR3 size: 15 residues. Here the CDR3 reads CASSLGALGYNEQFF. CDR3 coding DNA: TGTGCTAGCAGCTTAGGGGCCCTGGGTTACAATGAGCAGTTCTTC.

There are a few counts of this clone. The chain couples TRBV15 to TRBJ1-3; D gene ambiguous. The CDR3 loop spans 13 amino acids. The V and J ends lost 3 bases and 3 bases respectively, with 6 bases between them. Germline V gene data show CDR1 as LNHNV and CDR2 as YYDKDF (reference sequence). This CDR3 is CATSSADGNTIYF. CDR3 nucleotide sequence: TGTGCCACCAGCAGTGCGGATGGAAACACCATATATTTT.

This sequence joins TRBV20-1 and TRBJ1-2; no reliable D call. Germline V lookup: CDR1 DFQATT, CDR2 SNEGSKA (reference sequence). Between the trimmed V and J ends, which lost 3 bases and 7 bases, there was a span of 12 bases. The CDR3 is 12 amino acids. DNA for the CDR3: TGCAGTGCTAGTAACTCCCTAATTGGCTACACCTTC. It specifies CSASNSLIGYTF.

The chain has TRBV10-3 and TRBJ2-1; 7 nucleotides align to TRBD2. Trimming took 11 bases from V and 0 from J; bases not matched to a gene: 10. Germline V CDR1 and CDR2: ENHRY, SYGVKD. The CDR3 contains 15 residues. CDR3 region: CACGGSGGSYNEQFF. The CDR3 DNA follows: TGTGCCTGCGGAGGATCGGGAGGCTCCTACAATGAGCAGTTCTTC.

The chain combines TRBV5-4 with TRBJ2-1, with unresolved D. From germline, CDR1 is SGHNT and CDR2 YYREEE (reference sequence). The CDR3 extends over 13 amino acids. Trimming left V 3 bases short and J 5 bases short, with 9 bases between. CDR3 nucleotide sequence: TGTGCCAGCAGCTCTAACTCGGACAATGAGCAGTTCTTC. Its protein is CASSSNSDNEQFF.

This chain connects TRBV9 to TRBJ1-3; D is undetermined. Germline V lookup: CDR1 SGDLS, CDR2 YYNGEE. The CDR3 is 14 amino acids. The V end was cut by 0 bases, the J end by 0 bases, with 4 bases between. CDR3 sequence: CASSVGHSGNTIYF. CDR3 nucleotide sequence: TGTGCCAGCAGCGTAGGACACTCTGGAAACACCATATATTTT.

DNA for the CDR3: TGTGCCTGGAACCGGGACGGAGGGTTTATAGATACGCAGTATTTT. Protein: CAWNRDGGFIDTQYF. The chain joins TRBV30 to TRBJ2-3; possible D gene TRBD2, 6 bases. The V gene's germline CDR1 is GTSNPN and CDR2 SVGIG (reference sequence). V dropped 4 bases and J dropped 5 bases, with 19 bases sitting between them. This CDR3 spans 15 amino acids.

This sequence joins TRBV3-1 (or the pseudogene TRBV3-2) and TRBJ2-7; 7 bases fit TRBD2. The CDR3 has 15 residues. Germline loops: CDR1 LGHDT, CDR2 YNNKEL (reference sequence). The V gene end was trimmed by 3 bases and the J gene end by 3 bases; junction bases not matched to a gene: 8. CDR3: CASSQGLAANYEQYF. The CDR3, as DNA: TGTGCCAGCAGCCAGGGTCTAGCGGCCAACTACGAGCAGTACTTC.

This sequence joins TRBV27 and TRBJ1-5; 7 bases map to TRBD1. This CDR3 has 13 residues. Germline assignment: CDR1 MNHEY and CDR2 SMNVEV (reference sequence). V was clipped by 8 bases and J by 4 bases; unmatched bases: 5. CDR3 DNA: TGTGCCAGCTGGGGACAGAAGAATCAGCCCCAGCATTTT. Translation: CASWGQKNQPQHF.

The rearrangement joins TRBV30 to TRBJ1-5, with D unresolved. V was shortened by 5 bases and J by 5 bases, with 13 bases between the two germline ends. Germline V lookup: CDR1 GTSNPN, CDR2 SVGIG (reference sequence). There are 13 residues in the CDR3. CDR3 sequence (DNA): TGTGCCTGGGACCAGAGGGAGGATCAGCCCCAGCATTTT. This encodes CAWDQREDQPQHF.

The V gene is TRBV2, the J gene TRBJ1-4, with 10 bases aligning to TRBD1. V shed 7 bases, J shed 7 bases, and the junction held 3 bases outside the gene matches. This CDR3 has 13 residues. The germline gives CDR1 SNHLY, CDR2 FYNNEI. Here the CDR3 DNA reads TGTGCCAGCAATGGACAGGGGGTTGAAAAACTGTTTTTT. This gives the protein CASNGQGVEKLFF.

This clone has just one count. The same CDR3 also results from other DNA sequences found in this sample. This rearrangement joins TRBV2 to TRBJ1-5, with 7 bases aligning to TRBD1. This CDR3 has 13 residues. Germline V lookup: CDR1 SNHLY, CDR2 FYNNEI. V was clipped by 6 bases and J by 6 bases; unmatched bases: 5. The CDR3 DNA is TGTGCCAGCAGACAGGGGCAGGGTCAGCCCCAGCATTTT. This gives the protein CASRQGQGQPQHF.

This clone was counted between two and nine times. The V gene is TRBV28, the J gene TRBJ1-1; 7 bases agree with TRBD1. V was pared by 6 bases and J by 8 bases, with 3 bases of the junction left unmatched. The CDR3 consists of 11 residues. Germline lookup yields CDR1 MDHEN and CDR2 SYDVKM. The CDR3 nucleotides read TGTGCCAGCAGGAGACAGGGAGAAGCTTTCTTT. This codes for CASRRQGEAFF.

This clone was seen just once. The gene calls are TRBV6-1 and TRBJ2-1; perhaps TRBD1 as D (6 bases). Germline V gives CDR1 MNHNS, CDR2 SASEGT. Trimming took 1 base from V and 2 from J, leaving 9 bases between them. This CDR3 is built from 15 residues. In DNA, the CDR3 is TGTGCCAGCAGTGAAGGCAGGGGACCCTACAATGAGCAGTTCTTC. It yields the protein CASSEGRGPYNEQFF.

This clone appeared a single time. The chain employs TRBV27 and TRBJ1-1; D might be TRBD1 (5 bases). This CDR3 has 14 residues. V was clipped by 5 bases and J by 0 bases, with 10 bases between them. The V gene's germline CDR1 is MNHEY and CDR2 SMNVEV (reference sequence). DNA of the CDR3: TGTGCCAGCAGTCCCCGACAGTTGAACACTGAAGCTTTCTTT. Residues: CASSPRQLNTEAFF.

This clone has more than one count but fewer than ten. J is TRBJ2-3 and V is TRBV19, with a possible D match to TRBD2 (6 bases). This CDR3 region has 16 residues. Looked up from germline, CDR1 is LNHDA and CDR2 is SQIVND (reference sequence). The V end lost 6 bases, the J end lost 0 bases, and 16 bases lay between the germline ends. CDR3 coding DNA: TGTGCCAGTAGCTTATCTGGCGGGACTAGCACAGATACGCAGTATTTT. It is translated as CASSLSGGTSTDTQYF.

The chain couples TRBV28 to TRBJ2-7; D is possibly TRBD2 (5 bases). The germline V gene has CDR1 MDHEN and CDR2 SYDVKM. The CDR3 consists of 15 residues. V was pared by 4 bases and J by 5 bases, with 18 bases between. DNA of the CDR3: TGTGCCAGCAGTTCCCCATTTGGGAGTATCCACGAGCAGTACTTC. Translation gives CASSSPFGSIHEQYF.

This clone was counted once. DNA of the CDR3: TGTGCCAGCAGCCGCCCCCTCAGCGGGAGAATCTACGAGCAGTACTTC. Translated, it gives CASSRPLSGRIYEQYF. V gene TRBV28 combines with J gene TRBJ2-7; 8 bases are shared with TRBD2. The junction had 13 bases not matched to a gene; V was cut back by 6 bases and J by 3 bases. The CDR3 covers 16 residues. Germline lookup yields CDR1 MDHEN and CDR2 SYDVKM.

The gene calls are TRBV3-1 (or the pseudogene TRBV3-2) and TRBJ2-1; TRBD2 matches 11 bases. Germline lookup yields CDR1 LGHDT and CDR2 YNNKEL (reference sequence). This CDR3 contains 16 residues. The V gene end was trimmed by 4 bases and the J gene end by 10 bases; junction bases not matched to a gene: 12. The DNA for the CDR3 is TGTGCCAGCAGCCCGCCCACTAGCGGGAGTACGGGGGAGCAGTTCTTC. Residues: CASSPPTSGSTGEQFF.